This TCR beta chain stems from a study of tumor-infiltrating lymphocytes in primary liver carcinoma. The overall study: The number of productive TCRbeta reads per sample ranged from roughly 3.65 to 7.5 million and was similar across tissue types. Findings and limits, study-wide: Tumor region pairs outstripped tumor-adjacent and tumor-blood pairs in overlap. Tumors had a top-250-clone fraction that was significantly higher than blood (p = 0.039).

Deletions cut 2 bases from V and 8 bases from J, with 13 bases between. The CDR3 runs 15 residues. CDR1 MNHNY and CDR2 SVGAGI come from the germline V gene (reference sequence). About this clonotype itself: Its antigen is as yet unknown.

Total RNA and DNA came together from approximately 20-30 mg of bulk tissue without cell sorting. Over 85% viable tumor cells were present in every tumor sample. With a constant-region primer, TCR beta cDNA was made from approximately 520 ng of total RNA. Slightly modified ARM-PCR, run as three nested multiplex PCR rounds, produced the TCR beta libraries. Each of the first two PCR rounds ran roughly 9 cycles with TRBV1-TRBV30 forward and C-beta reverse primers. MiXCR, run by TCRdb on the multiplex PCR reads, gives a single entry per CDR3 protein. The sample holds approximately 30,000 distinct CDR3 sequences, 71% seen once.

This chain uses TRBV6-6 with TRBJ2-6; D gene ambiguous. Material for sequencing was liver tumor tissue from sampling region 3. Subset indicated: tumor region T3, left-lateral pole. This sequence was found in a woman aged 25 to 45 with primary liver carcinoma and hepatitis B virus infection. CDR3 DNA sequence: TGTGCCAGCAGTTACGAACACTCTGGACCCAACGTCCTGACTTTC. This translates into CASSYEHSGPNVLTF.